These 20 T cell receptor beta chains originate from one sample sequenced in a study of control samples from healthy donors and cancer patients. Profiling relied on immunoSEQ multiplex PCR, and the TCRdb table lists in-frame clones only, not all of them. The sample has more than 120,000 clones, about 91% seen once; the top ten hold approximately 3%. Specimen: blood. Source of these receptors: a man aged 25 to 45 in good health.

The gene calls are TRBV10-3 and TRBJ1-2; perhaps TRBD1 as D (5 bases). V was shortened by 4 bases and J by 0 bases, with 18 bases between the two germline ends. Germline-derived CDR1 and CDR2 are ENHRY and SYGVKD. The CDR3 totals 17 residues. In DNA form, the CDR3 reads TGTGCCATCAGTGGACGGGACGGAAGACTTACTAACTATGGCTACACCTTC. It specifies CAISGRDGRLTNYGYTF.

The rearrangement links TRBV7-6 to TRBJ2-1; D gene unclear. This CDR3 spans 14 amino acids. The V gene lost 1 base and the J gene lost 7 bases, with 11 bases spanning the gap. Germline V CDR1 and CDR2: SGHVS, FNYEAQ. The CDR3 nucleotides are TGTGCCAGCAGCTTAGTTGCATCCGCTAATGAGCAGTTCTTC. It specifies CASSLVASANEQFF. Full variable domain (missing parts from reference TRBV7-6 and TRBJ2-1): GAGVSQSPRYKVTKRGQDVALRCDPISGHVSLYWYRQALGQGPEFLTYFNYEAQQDKSGLPNDRFSAERPEGSISTLTIQRTEQRDSAMYRCASSLVASANEQFFGPGTRLTVL.

J is TRBJ1-2 and V is TRBV9; no definite D call. The CDR3 is 13 residues long. V lost 0 bases to trimming and J lost 6 bases, with 9 bases between them. The V gene's germline CDR1 is SGDLS and CDR2 YYNGEE. In nucleotides, the CDR3 is TGTGCCAGCAGCGTAGCGGTACATAATGGCTACACCTTC. This translates into CASSVAVHNGYTF. The whole variable domain, filled in from reference TRBV9 and TRBJ1-2, reads DSGVTQTPKHLITATGQRVTLRCSPRSGDLSVYWYQQSLDQGLQFLIQYYNGEERAKGNILERFSAQQFPDLHSELNLSSLELGDSALYFCASSVAVHNGYTFGSGTRLTVV.

CDR3 coding DNA: TGTGCCAGTAGTATCGACTCTGGAAACACCATATATTTT. Its protein is CASSIDSGNTIYF. The chain uses TRBV19 and TRBJ1-3, with D unresolved. The germline V and J ends were trimmed by 3 bases and 0 bases, with 3 bases remaining between them. CDR3 length: 13 residues. Germline V CDR1 and CDR2: LNHDA, SQIVND (reference sequence).

The chain links TRBV5-6 to TRBJ2-7; the D is unclear. V was shortened by 0 bases and J by 0 bases, with 7 bases between the two germline ends. The CDR3 runs 14 residues. Looked up from germline, CDR1 is SGHDT and CDR2 is YYEEEE. The CDR3: CASSLGAGSYEQYF. In DNA form, the CDR3 reads TGTGCCAGCAGCTTGGGGGCAGGCTCCTACGAGCAGTACTTC. Based on the CDR3 plus reference TRBV5-6 and TRBJ2-7, the full variable domain is DAGVTQSPTHLIKTRGQQVTLRCSPKSGHDTVSWYQQALGQGPQFIFQYYEEEERQRGNFPDRFSGHQFPNYSSELNVNALLLGDSALYLCASSLGAGSYEQYFGPGTRLTVT.

The rearrangement links TRBV7-2 to TRBJ2-3; 9 nucleotides match TRBD2. Germline V gene sequence: CDR1 SGHTA, CDR2 FQGNSA. Trimming at V came to 1 base and at J to 1 base, leaving 0 bases not matched to a gene. The CDR3 covers 15 residues. The CDR3: CASSLGGGGTDTQYF. The CDR3 bases are TGTGCCAGCAGCTTAGGCGGGGGGGGCACAGATACGCAGTATTTT.

CDR3 DNA: TGTGCCAGCAGTACGGACAGGGCAAACTATGGCTACACCTTC. This codes for CASSTDRANYGYTF. V usage is TRBV5-6 and J usage is TRBJ1-2; TRBD1 matches at 8 bases. Losses at the gene ends were 5 bases for V and 2 bases for J; bases not matched to a gene: 5. This CDR3 has 14 amino acids. CDR1 and CDR2 (germline): SGHDT, YYEEEE.

The chain couples TRBV4-2 to TRBJ1-6; 8 nucleotides line up with TRBD1. The CDR3 consists of 15 residues. Germline V gene sequence: CDR1 LGHNA, CDR2 YNFKEQ. Trimming removed 2 bases from V and 10 bases from J; junction bases left unmatched: 7. CDR3 sequence (DNA): TGTGCCAGCAGCCAATTCGGACAGGGCTTCTCACCCCTCCACTTT. Protein: CASSQFGQGFSPLHF.

The CDR3 DNA follows: TGTGCCAGCAGTGTCTACATCCAACGGACAGGGAATAGCAATCAGCCCCAGCATTTT. Protein product: CASSVYIQRTGNSNQPQHF. The chain uses TRBV2 and TRBJ1-5; TRBD1 aligns across 8 bases. J was trimmed by 0 bases and V by 4 bases; bases with no gene match: 14. This CDR3 region has 19 residues. The germline V gene encodes CDR1 SNHLY and CDR2 FYNNEI.

The genes are TRBV4-1 and TRBJ1-2; D is unclear. V lost 1 base and J 3 bases, leaving 21 bases between the germline ends. CDR1 and CDR2 from the germline V gene are MGHRA and YSYEKL. The CDR3 spans 18 residues. CDR3 region: CASSQAPGLGPKDYGYTF. The CDR3, as DNA: TGCGCCAGCAGCCAAGCTCCCGGGCTAGGGCCAAAGGACTATGGCTACACCTTC.

The rearrangement links TRBV14 to TRBJ1-5; D remains ambiguous. Trimming took 5 bases from V and 3 from J, leaving 8 bases between them. CDR1 and CDR2 from the germline V gene are SGHDN and FVKESK. This CDR3 is built from 13 residues. This CDR3 is CASSERDNQPQHF. The CDR3 nucleotides are TGTGCCAGCAGCGAAAGAGACAATCAGCCCCAGCATTTT.

The chain employs TRBV12-5 and TRBJ2-7; TRBD1 aligns across 8 bases. This CDR3 has 14 amino acids. Germline V lookup: CDR1 LGHNT, CDR2 FRNRAP. The junction had 3 bases not matched to a gene; V was cut back by 1 base and J by 4 bases. CDR3 DNA sequence: TGTGCTAGTGGTTTGGGGACAGGGTGGTACGAGCAGTACTTC. Its protein is CASGLGTGWYEQYF.

The rearrangement uses TRBV28 and TRBJ1-2, with TRBD1 matching 7 bases. CDR1 and CDR2 (germline): MDHEN, SYDVKM. The CDR3 is made up of 10 amino acids. Trimming cost V 7 bases and J 7 bases; bases outside gene matches: 0. The CDR3 nucleotides read TGTGCCAGCAACAGGGGTGGCTACACCTTC. Residues: CASNRGGYTF.

This rearrangement joins TRBV10-3 to TRBJ1-1; the D is unclear. Germline V lookup: CDR1 ENHRY, CDR2 SYGVKD. V dropped 3 bases and J dropped 0 bases, with 8 bases sitting between them. This CDR3 comprises 14 residues. In DNA form, the CDR3 reads TGTGCCATCAGTGATAGGCAGCTGAACACTGAAGCTTTCTTT. It yields the protein CAISDRQLNTEAFF.

This clone was detected only once. The chain employs TRBV28 and TRBJ1-6, with TRBD1 identical over 8 bases. The junction had 2 bases not matched to a gene; V was cut back by 4 bases and J by 0 bases. Germline CDR1 MDHEN, CDR2 SYDVKM. The CDR3 sequence is 16 residues long. The CDR3 DNA is TGTGCCAGCAGTTCCACAGGGGGCTCCTATAATTCACCCCTCCACTTT. As protein: CASSSTGGSYNSPLHF. Together with reference TRBV28 and TRBJ1-6, the CDR3 gives the full variable domain: DVKVTQSSRYLVKRTGEKVFLECVQDMDHENMFWYRQDPGLGLRLIYFSYDVKMKEKGDIPEGYSVSREKKERFSLILESASTNQTSMYLCASSSTGGSYNSPLHFGNGTRLTVT.

The chain combines TRBV3-1 (or the pseudogene TRBV3-2) with TRBJ1-5; a possible D gene is TRBD1 (5 bases). The V end lost 1 base, the J end lost 3 bases, and 16 bases lay between the germline ends. Germline lookup yields CDR1 LGHDT and CDR2 YNNKEL (reference sequence). The CDR3 contains 17 residues. The CDR3 loop reads CASSQGSQGLNNQPQHF. In nucleotides, the CDR3 is TGTGCCAGCAGCCAAGGTTCCCAGGGCTTGAACAATCAGCCCCAGCATTTT.

The V call is TRBV29-1, the J call TRBJ2-3; no clear D gene. Germline V CDR1 and CDR2: SQVTM, ANQGSEA. Trimming shortened V by 5 bases and J by 3 bases, and 3 bases separated the two germline ends. The CDR3 covers 10 residues. CDR3 coding DNA: TGCAGCGTTTTGACAGATACGCAGTATTTT. It is translated as CSVLTDTQYF.

The chain uses TRBV7-9 and TRBJ1-1; D might be TRBD1 (6 bases). CDR1 and CDR2 (germline): SEHNR, FQNEAQ (reference sequence). V was trimmed by 5 bases and J by 1 base, leaving 14 bases between them. This CDR3 has 15 amino acids. The CDR3 DNA is TGTGCCAGCAGCCCAACAGGGTCGGGGAACACTGAAGCTTTCTTT. Translation gives CASSPTGSGNTEAFF.

The rearrangement uses TRBV6-6 and TRBJ2-3, with a possible D match to TRBD2 (6 bases). The CDR3 is 15 residues long. CDR1 is MNHNY and CDR2 is SVGAGI in the germline V gene (reference sequence). The V and J ends lost 4 bases and 1 base respectively, with 12 bases between them. The CDR3 region is CASSSRGVGTDTQYF. The DNA of the CDR3 is TGTGCCAGCAGTTCCCGCGGGGTGGGCACAGATACGCAGTATTTT.

The gene calls are TRBV12-5 and TRBJ1-1; D remains unclear. Between the trimmed V and J ends, which lost 6 bases and 1 base, there was a span of 6 bases. Looked up from germline, CDR1 is LGHNT and CDR2 is FRNRAP. The CDR3 is 12 amino acids. Here the CDR3 DNA reads TGTGCTAGTGGAACCAAGAACACTGAAGCTTTCTTT. Protein sequence: CASGTKNTEAFF. The variable domain in full, with the rest retrieved from reference TRBV12-5 and TRBJ1-1, is DARVTQTPRHKVTEMGQEVTMRCQPILGHNTVFWYRQTMMQGLELLAYFRNRAPLDDSGMPKDRFSAEMPDATLATLKIQPSEPRDSAVYFCASGTKNTEAFFGQGTRLTVV.